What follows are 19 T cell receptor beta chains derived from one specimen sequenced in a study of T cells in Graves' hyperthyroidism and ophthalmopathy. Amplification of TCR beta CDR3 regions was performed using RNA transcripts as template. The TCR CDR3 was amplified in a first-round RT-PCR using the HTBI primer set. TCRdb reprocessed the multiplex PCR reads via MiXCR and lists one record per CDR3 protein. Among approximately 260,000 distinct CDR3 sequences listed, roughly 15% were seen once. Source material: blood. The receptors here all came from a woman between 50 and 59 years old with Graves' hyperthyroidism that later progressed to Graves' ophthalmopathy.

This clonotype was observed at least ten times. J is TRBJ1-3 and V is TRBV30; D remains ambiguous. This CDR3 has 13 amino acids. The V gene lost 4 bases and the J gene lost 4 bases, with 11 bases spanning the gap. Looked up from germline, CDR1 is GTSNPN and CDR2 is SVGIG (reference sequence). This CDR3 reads CAWNGVSGNTIYF. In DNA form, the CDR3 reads TGTGCCTGGAATGGGGTCTCCGGAAACACCATATATTTT.

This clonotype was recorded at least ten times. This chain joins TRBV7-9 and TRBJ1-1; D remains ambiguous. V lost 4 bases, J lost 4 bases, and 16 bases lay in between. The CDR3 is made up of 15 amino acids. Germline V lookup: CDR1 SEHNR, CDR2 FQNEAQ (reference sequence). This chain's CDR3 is CASSSRDKLRTEAFF. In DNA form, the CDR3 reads TGTGCCAGCAGCTCAAGAGACAAGCTACGCACTGAAGCTTTCTTT. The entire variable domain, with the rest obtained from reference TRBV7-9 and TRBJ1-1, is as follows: DTGVSQNPRHKITKRGQNVTFRCDPISEHNRLYWYRQTLGQGPEFLTYFQNEAQLEKSRLLSDRFSAERPKGSFSTLEIQRTEQGDSAMYLCASSSRDKLRTEAFFGQGTRLTVV.

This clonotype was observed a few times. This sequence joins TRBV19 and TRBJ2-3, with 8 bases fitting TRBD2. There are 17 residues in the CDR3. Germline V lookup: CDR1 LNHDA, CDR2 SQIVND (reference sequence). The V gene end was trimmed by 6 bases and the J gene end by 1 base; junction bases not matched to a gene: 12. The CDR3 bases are TGTGCCAGTAGGGCCCTACCGGGGGGGCCAGGCACAGATACGCAGTATTTT. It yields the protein CASRALPGGPGTDTQYF.

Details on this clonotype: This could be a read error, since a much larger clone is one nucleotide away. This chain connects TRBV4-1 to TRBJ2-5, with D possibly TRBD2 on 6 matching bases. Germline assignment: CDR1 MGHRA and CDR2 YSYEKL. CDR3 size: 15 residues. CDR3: CASGHQKEGGETQYF. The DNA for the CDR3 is TGCGCCAGCGGCCATCAAAAGGAGGGCGGGGAGACCCAGTACTTC.

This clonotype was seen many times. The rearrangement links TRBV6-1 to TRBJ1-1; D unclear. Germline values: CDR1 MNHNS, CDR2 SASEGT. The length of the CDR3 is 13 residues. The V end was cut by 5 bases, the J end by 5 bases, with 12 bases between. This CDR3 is CASSYGQRTEAFF. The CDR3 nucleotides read TGTGCCAGCAGTTACGGGCAGCGGACTGAAGCTTTCTTT.

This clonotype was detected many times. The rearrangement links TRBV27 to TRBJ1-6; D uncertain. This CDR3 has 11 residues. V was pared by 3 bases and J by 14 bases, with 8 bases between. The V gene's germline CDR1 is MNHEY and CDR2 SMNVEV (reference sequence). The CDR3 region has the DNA TGTGCCAGCAGTTTGACCATCACCCTCCACTTT. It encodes CASSLTITLHF.

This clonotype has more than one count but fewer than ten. The CDR3 reads CASSYPAFF. The CDR3 DNA sequence: TGTGCCAGCAGTTACCCGGCTTTCTTT. The J gene is TRBJ1-1, the V gene TRBV6-6; the D is unclear. CDR1 MNHNY and CDR2 SVGAGI come from the germline V gene (reference sequence). Trimming stripped 2 bases from V and 11 bases from J, with 3 bases between. CDR3 size: 9 residues.

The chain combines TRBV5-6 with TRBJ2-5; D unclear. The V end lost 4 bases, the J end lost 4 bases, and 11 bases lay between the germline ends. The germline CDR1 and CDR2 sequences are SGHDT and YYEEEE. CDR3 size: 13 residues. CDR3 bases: TGTGCCAGCAGCCTCGGTGAGAGAGAGACCCAGTACTTC. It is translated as CASSLGERETQYF. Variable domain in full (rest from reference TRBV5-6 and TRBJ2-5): DAGVTQSPTHLIKTRGQQVTLRCSPKSGHDTVSWYQQALGQGPQFIFQYYEEEERQRGNFPDRFSGHQFPNYSSELNVNALLLGDSALYLCASSLGERETQYFGPGTRLLVL.

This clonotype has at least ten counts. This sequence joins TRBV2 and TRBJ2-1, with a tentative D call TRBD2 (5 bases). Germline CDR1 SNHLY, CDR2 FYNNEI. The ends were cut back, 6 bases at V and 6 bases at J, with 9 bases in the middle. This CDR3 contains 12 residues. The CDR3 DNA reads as TGTGCCAGCAGGTACGAGGGCAATGAGCAGTTCTTC. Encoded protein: CASRYEGNEQFF.

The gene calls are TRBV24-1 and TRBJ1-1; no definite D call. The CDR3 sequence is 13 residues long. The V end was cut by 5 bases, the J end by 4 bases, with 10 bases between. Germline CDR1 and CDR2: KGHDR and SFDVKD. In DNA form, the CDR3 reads TGTGCCACCAGTGGGTTCCCGGGCACTGAAGCTTTCTTT. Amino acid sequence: CATSGFPGTEAFF.

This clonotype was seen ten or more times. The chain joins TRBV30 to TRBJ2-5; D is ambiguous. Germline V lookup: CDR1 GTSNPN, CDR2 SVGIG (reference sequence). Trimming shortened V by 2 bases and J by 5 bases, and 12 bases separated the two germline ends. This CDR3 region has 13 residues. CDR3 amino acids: CAWSLIGGETQYF. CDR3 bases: TGTGCCTGGAGTCTAATTGGTGGGGAGACCCAGTACTTC.

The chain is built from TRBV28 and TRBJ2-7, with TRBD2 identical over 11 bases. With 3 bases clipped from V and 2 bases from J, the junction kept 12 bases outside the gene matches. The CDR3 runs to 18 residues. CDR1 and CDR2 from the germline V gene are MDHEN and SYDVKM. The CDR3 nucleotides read TGTGCCAGCAGTTTGGTGGGACTAGCGGAAGGGCCCACCTACGAGCAGTACTTC. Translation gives CASSLVGLAEGPTYEQYF.

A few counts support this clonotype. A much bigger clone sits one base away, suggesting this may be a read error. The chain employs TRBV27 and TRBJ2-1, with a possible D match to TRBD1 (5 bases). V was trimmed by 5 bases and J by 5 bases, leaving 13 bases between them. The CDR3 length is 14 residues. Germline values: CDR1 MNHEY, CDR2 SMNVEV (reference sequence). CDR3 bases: TGTGCCAGCAGTGACAGTACGCCCCACAATGAGCAGTTCTTC. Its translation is CASSDSTPHNEQFF.

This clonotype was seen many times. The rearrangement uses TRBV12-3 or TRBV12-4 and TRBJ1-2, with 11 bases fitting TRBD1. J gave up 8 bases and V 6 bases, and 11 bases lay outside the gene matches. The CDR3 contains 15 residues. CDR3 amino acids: CASSLRDRGSGGYTF. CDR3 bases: TGTGCCAGCAGCCTCCGGGACAGGGGGTCGGGCGGCTACACCTTC.

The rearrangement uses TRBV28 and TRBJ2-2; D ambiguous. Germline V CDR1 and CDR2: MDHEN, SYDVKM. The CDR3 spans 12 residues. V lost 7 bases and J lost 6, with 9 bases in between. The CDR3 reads CASTIPPGELFF. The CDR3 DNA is TGTGCCAGCACCATCCCCCCCGGGGAGCTGTTTTTT.

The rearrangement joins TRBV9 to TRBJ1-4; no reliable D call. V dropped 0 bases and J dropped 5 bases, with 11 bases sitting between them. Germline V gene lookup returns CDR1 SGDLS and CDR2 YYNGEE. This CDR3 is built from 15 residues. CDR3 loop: CASSVGGQSNEKLFF. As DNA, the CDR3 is TGTGCCAGCAGCGTAGGAGGGCAATCAAATGAAAAACTGTTTTTT.

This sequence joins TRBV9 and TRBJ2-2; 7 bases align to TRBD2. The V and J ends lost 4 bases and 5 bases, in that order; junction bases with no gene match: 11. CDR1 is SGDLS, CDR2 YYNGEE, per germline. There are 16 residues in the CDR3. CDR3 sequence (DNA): TGTGCCAGCAGCAGCCTTGGCGGGAGCAGTACCGGGGAGCTGTTTTTT. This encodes CASSSLGGSSTGELFF.

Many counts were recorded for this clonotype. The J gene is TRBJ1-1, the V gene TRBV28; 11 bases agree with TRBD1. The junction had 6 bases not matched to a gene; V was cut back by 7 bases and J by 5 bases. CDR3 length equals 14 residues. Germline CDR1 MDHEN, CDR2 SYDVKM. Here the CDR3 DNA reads TGTGCCAGCAATGCCGGGACAGGGGGTACTGAAGCTTTCTTT. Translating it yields CASNAGTGGTEAFF. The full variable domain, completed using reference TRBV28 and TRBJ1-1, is DVKVTQSSRYLVKRTGEKVFLECVQDMDHENMFWYRQDPGLGLRLIYFSYDVKMKEKGDIPEGYSVSREKKERFSLILESASTNQTSMYLCASNAGTGGTEAFFGQGTRLTVV.

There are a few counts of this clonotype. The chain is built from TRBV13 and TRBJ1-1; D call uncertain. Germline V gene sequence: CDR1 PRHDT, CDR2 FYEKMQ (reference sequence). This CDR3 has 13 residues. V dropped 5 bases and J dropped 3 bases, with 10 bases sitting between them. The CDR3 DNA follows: TGTGCCAGCAGCCTTACATATGACACTGAAGCTTTCTTT. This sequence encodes CASSLTYDTEAFF.